These T cell receptor beta chains were read from a single sample in a study of CD8 T cells in ankylosing spondylitis. TCRdb reprocessed the 5' RACE reads via MiXCR and lists one record per CDR3 protein. The repertoire holds 130,000 to 150,000 distinct CDR3 sequences, with 7% to 10% as singletons. Sequencing was performed on synovial fluid, either unsorted or a sorted T cell fraction (not recorded which). Receptor source: a male donor with ankylosing spondylitis. Both conserved end residues are part of each CDR3. Each record gives: clone size, D gene, V gene, J gene, CDR3 protein, CDR3 DNA. The D gene is left open where the match is weak. Clone size, where shown, is once, few, many, or a class for clones that have expanded.

>many|.|TRBV4-2|TRBJ1-5
CASSQDDRGGLGQPQHF
TGTGCCAGCAGCCAAGACGACCGCGGGGGGCTCGGTCAGCCCCAGCATTTT
>many|.|TRBV20-1|TRBJ2-1
CSARKLVAAYNEQFF
TGCAGTGCCCGGAAACTAGTAGCAGCCTACAATGAGCAGTTCTTC
>few|.|TRBV28|TRBJ1-2
CASSLPRHSGYTF
TGTGCCAGCAGTTTACCCCGGCACTCGGGCTACACCTTC
>many|.|TRBV5-1|TRBJ2-3
CASALPGGGLTDTQYF
TGCGCCAGCGCTCTCCCAGGGGGGGGCCTCACAGATACGCAGTATTTT
>.|TRBD2|TRBV6-2/TRBV6-3|TRBJ2-2
CASSSRGRWTGELFF
TGTGCCAGCAGTTCCCGCGGGAGGTGGACCGGGGAGCTGTTTTTT
>few|TRBD2|TRBV18|TRBJ2-3
CASSASWSGRAADTQYF
TGTGCCAGCTCAGCGTCGTGGAGCGGGAGGGCCGCAGATACGCAGTATTTT
>many|.|TRBV7-2|TRBJ2-3
CASSLGADTQYF
TGTGCCAGCAGCTTAGGGGCAGATACGCAGTATTTT
>many|.|TRBV5-5|TRBJ1-2
CASSLIPGTAGYTF
TGTGCCAGCAGCTTAATTCCAGGGACGGCTGGCTACACCTTC
>many|.|TRBV5-1|TRBJ2-7
CASSSTGLRSYEQYF
TGCGCCAGCAGCTCGACCGGACTACGCTCCTACGAGCAGTACTTC
>.|.|TRBV20-1|TRBJ1-1
CSVGDPEAFF
TGCAGTGTTGGGGACCCTGAAGCTTTCTTT
>.|TRBD2|TRBV20-1|TRBJ2-7
CSDRTRGGSYEQYF
TGCAGTGATAGGACGCGGGGGGGTTCCTACGAGCAGTACTTC
>.|TRBD2|TRBV29-1|TRBJ2-7
CSVEDTELAFSYEQYF
TGCAGCGTTGAAGATACGGAACTAGCGTTCTCCTACGAGCAGTACTTC
>many|.|TRBV7-2|TRBJ1-2
CASSPPRSGYTF
TGTGCCAGCAGCCCCCCACGATCTGGCTACACCTTC
>.|TRBD1|TRBV7-8|TRBJ2-5
CASSSGRTGGIETQYF
TGTGCCAGCAGCTCCGGACGGACAGGGGGTATCGAGACCCAGTACTTC
>once|.|TRBV7-2|TRBJ2-3
CASRDHSGGTDTQYF
TGTGCCAGCAGAGATCATAGCGGTGGGACAGATACGCAGTATTTT
>.|TRBD1|TRBV20-1|TRBJ1-4
CSAIQGAREKLFF
TGCAGTGCTATTCAGGGGGCGCGAGAAAAACTGTTTTTT
>few|.|TRBV7-2|TRBJ2-7
CASSLQTGGATYEQYF
TGTGCCAGCAGCTTACAGACAGGAGGGGCTACTTACGAGCAGTACTTC
>few|.|TRBV5-5|TRBJ2-5
CASSLVMGAGGETQYF
TGTGCCAGCAGCTTGGTCATGGGTGCAGGAGGGGAGACCCAGTACTTC
>many|.|TRBV5-1|TRBJ2-3
CASSFLGRTDTQYF
TGCGCCAGCAGCTTCCTGGGGCGCACAGATACGCAGTATTTT
>many|.|TRBV20-1|TRBJ1-2
CTPGNTYSDGYTF
TGCACTCCGGGCAACACCTATAGTGATGGCTACACCTTC